The 5 T cell receptor beta chains reported below all come from one sample, sequenced in a study of human T cells and chemical hapten exposure. Regarding time point: patch test 1, 2 weeks after DPC sensitization. Documented treatment: therapeutic diphenylcyclopropenone sensitization with weekly scalp DPC. TCRdb re-called the RACE reads through MiXCR, storing one row per CDR3 protein. In the table there are some 200,000 distinct CDR3 sequences, 20% to 25% of which are singletons. This specimen was whole blood, taken in connection with sensitization to the hapten diphenylcyclopropenone (DPC). Receptors were obtained from a woman aged 50 to 65 with alopecia areata. Some clones in this sample may be carry-over from other donors' samples.

This clonotype was found a few times. The chain links TRBV7-2 to TRBJ1-2; D remains ambiguous. Germline CDR1 and CDR2: SGHTA and FQGNSA. The germline V and J ends were trimmed by 2 bases and 4 bases, with 11 bases remaining between them. CDR3 size: 14 residues. CDR3 nucleotides: TGTGCCAGCAGCTTAAATGCGGGGTCCTATGGCTACACCTTC. Its translation is CASSLNAGSYGYTF.

The rearrangement links TRBV14 to TRBJ2-2, with D tentatively TRBD1 or TRBD2 (5 bases each). With 3 bases removed from V and 1 base from J, the gap between germline ends came to 6 bases. Germline CDR1 and CDR2: SGHDN and FVKESK. The CDR3 sequence is 14 residues long. DNA for the CDR3: TGTGCCAGCAGCCAGGGGGTGAACACCGGGGAGCTGTTTTTT. Translated: CASSQGVNTGELFF.

V gene TRBV10-3 combines with J gene TRBJ1-5; the match to TRBD1 covers 8 bases. The V segment lost 2 bases and the J segment 4 bases; nucleotides outside the gene matches: 4. The CDR3 has 15 amino acids. Germline V gene lookup returns CDR1 ENHRY and CDR2 SYGVKD. The CDR3 DNA follows: TGTGCCATCAGTGAGAGCGGACAGGGTAATCAGCCCCAGCATTTT. Its protein is CAISESGQGNQPQHF.

This chain links TRBV20-1 with TRBJ1-6; the D is unclear. Germline V CDR1 and CDR2: DFQATT, SNEGSKA (reference sequence). Deletions cut 3 bases from V and 7 bases from J, with 13 bases between. The CDR3 totals 14 residues. The CDR3 DNA follows: TGCAGTGCTAGTGTGGGTGATGCGAATTCACCCCTCCACTTT. It is translated as CSASVGDANSPLHF.

The gene calls are TRBV29-1 and TRBJ1-2; D gene uncertain. Germline CDR1 is SQVTM and CDR2 is ANQGSEA. This CDR3 contains 13 residues. V was trimmed by 4 bases and J by 3 bases, leaving 12 bases between them. The chain's CDR3 is CSVAGRMDYGYTF. The CDR3 DNA reads as TGCAGCGTTGCGGGGAGAATGGACTATGGCTACACCTTC.